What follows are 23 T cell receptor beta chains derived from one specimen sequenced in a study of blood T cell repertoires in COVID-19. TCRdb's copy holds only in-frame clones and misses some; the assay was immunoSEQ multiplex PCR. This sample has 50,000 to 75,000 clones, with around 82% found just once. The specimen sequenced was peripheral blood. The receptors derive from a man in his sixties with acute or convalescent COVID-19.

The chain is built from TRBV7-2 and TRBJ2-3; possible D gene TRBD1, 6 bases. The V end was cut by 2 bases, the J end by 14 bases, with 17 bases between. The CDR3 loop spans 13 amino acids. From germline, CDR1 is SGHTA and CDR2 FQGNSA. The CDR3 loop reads CASSLLQGLEAYF. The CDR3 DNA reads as TGTGCCAGCAGCTTACTACAGGGCCTCGAGGCGTATTTT.

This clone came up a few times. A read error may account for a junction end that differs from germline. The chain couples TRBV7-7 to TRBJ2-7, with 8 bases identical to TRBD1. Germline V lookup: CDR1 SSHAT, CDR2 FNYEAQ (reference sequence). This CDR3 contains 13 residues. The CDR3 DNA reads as TGTGCTAGCAGCCATGGACAGGGCTACGAGCAGTACTTC. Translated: CASSHGQGYEQYF.

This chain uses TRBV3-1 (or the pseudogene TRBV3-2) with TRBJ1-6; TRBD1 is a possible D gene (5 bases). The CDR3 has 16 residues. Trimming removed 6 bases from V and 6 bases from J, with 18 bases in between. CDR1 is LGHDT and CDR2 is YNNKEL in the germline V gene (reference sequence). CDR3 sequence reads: CASRGSGGSGNSPLHF. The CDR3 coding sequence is TGTGCCAGCAGGGGATCGGGGGGTTCCGGTAATTCACCCCTCCACTTT.

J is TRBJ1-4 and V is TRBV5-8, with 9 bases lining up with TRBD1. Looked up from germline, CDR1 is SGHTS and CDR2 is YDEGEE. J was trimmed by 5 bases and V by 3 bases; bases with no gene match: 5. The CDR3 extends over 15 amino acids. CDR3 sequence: CASSSGQGRNEKLFF. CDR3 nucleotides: TGTGCCAGCAGCTCCGGACAGGGGAGGAATGAAAAACTGTTTTTT. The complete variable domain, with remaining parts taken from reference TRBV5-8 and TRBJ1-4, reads EAGVTQSPTHLIKTRGQQATLRCSPISGHTSVYWYQQALGLGLQFLLWYDEGEERNRGNFPPRFSGRQFPNYSSELNVNALELEDSALYLCASSSGQGRNEKLFFGSGTQLSVL.

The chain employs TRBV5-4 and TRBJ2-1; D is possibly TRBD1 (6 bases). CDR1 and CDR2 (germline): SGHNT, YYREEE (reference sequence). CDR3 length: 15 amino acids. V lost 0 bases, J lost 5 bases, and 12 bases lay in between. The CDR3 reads CASSLGGPVNNEQFF. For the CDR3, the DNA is TGTGCCAGCAGCTTGGGGGGGCCCGTTAACAATGAGCAGTTCTTC.

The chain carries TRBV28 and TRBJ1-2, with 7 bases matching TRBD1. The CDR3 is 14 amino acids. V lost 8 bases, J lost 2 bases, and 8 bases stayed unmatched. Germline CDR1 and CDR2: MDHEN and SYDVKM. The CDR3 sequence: CASGGQGDNYGYTF. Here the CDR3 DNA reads TGTGCCAGCGGGGGGCAGGGGGACAACTATGGCTACACCTTC.

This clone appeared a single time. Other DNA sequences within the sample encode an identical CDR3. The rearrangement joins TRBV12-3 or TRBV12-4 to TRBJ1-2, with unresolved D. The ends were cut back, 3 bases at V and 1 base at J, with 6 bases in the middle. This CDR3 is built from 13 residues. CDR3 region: CASSFAGNYGYTF. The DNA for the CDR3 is TGTGCCAGCAGTTTCGCCGGTAACTATGGCTACACCTTC.

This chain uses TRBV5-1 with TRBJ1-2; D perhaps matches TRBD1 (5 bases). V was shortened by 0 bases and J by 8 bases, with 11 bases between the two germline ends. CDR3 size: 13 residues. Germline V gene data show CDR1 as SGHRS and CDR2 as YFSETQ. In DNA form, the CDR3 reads TGCGCCAGCAGCTTGGGGCAGGGAGGCGGCTACACCTTC. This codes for CASSLGQGGGYTF.

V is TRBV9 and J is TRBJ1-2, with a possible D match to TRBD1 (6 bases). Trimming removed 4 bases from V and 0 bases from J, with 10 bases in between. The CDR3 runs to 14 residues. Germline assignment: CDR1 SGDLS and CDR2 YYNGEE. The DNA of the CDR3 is TGTGCCAGCAGCCCACGGACAGCTAACTATGGCTACACCTTC. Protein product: CASSPRTANYGYTF.

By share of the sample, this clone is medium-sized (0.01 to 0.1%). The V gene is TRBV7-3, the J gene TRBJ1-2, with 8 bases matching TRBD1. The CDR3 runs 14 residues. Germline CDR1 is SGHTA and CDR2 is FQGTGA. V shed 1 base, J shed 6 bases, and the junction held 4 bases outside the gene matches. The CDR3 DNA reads TGTGCCAGCAGCTTAAGCAGGGGGCCGGATGGCTACACCTTC. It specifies CASSLSRGPDGYTF.

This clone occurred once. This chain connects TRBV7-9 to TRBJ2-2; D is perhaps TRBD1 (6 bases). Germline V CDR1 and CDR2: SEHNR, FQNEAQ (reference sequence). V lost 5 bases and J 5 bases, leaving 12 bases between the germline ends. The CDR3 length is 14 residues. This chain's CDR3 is CASSITGSTGELFF. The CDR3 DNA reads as TGTGCCAGCAGCATCACAGGGAGTACCGGGGAGCTGTTTTTT.

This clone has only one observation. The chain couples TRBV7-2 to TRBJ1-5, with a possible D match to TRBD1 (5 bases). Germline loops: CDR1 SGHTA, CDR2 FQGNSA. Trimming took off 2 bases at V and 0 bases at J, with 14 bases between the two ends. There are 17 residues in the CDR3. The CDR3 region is CASSLTSGGYSNQPQHF. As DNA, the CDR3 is TGTGCCAGCAGCTTAACCTCCGGGGGATATAGCAATCAGCCCCAGCATTTT.

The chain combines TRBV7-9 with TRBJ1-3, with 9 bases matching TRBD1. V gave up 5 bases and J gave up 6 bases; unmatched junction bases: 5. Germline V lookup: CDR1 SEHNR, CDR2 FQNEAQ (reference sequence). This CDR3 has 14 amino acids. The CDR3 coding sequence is TGTGCCAGCAGCCCGGGACAGGGAGCAAACACCATATATTTT. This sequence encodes CASSPGQGANTIYF.

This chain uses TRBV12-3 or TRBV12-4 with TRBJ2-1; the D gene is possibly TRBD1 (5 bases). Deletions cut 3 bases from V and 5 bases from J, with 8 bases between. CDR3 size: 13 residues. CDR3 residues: CASSFQGHNEQFF. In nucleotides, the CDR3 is TGTGCCAGCAGTTTCCAGGGTCACAATGAGCAGTTCTTC.

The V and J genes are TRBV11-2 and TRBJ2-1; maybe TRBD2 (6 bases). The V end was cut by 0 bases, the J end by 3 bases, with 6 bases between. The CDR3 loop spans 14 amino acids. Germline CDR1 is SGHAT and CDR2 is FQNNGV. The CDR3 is CASSLDSGYNEQFF. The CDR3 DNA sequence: TGTGCCAGCAGCTTAGATAGCGGCTACAATGAGCAGTTCTTC.

This CDR3 is CASSPSGTRLTDTQYF. For the CDR3, the DNA is TGCGCCAGCAGCCCTTCCGGGACTAGGCTCACAGATACGCAGTATTTT. This chain joins TRBV5-1 and TRBJ2-3, with 8 nucleotides matching TRBD2. CDR3 size: 16 residues. Germline CDR1 SGHRS, CDR2 YFSETQ. V lost 4 bases, J lost 2 bases, and 9 bases stayed unmatched.

The CDR3 region has the DNA TGTGCCAGCTCACTCGCCGAGGGCGGTGAAGCTTTCTTT. This translates into CASSLAEGGEAFF. The V call is TRBV18, the J call TRBJ1-1; no firm D call. The CDR3 runs 13 residues. Germline CDR1 reads KGHSH; CDR2 reads LQKENI. The V end lost 4 bases, the J end lost 7 bases, and 13 bases lay between the germline ends.

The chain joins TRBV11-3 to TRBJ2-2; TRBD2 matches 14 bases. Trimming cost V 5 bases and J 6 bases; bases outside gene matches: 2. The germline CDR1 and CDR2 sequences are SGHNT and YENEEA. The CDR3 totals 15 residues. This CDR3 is CASSPGLAGAGELFF. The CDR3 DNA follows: TGTGCCAGCAGCCCGGGACTAGCGGGGGCCGGGGAGCTGTTTTTT.

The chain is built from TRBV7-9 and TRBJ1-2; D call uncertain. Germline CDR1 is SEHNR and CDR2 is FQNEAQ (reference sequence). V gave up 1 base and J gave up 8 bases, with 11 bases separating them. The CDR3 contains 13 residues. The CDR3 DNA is TGTGCCAGCAGCTTAGTGGGAGTGGGGGGCTACACCTTC. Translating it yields CASSLVGVGGYTF.

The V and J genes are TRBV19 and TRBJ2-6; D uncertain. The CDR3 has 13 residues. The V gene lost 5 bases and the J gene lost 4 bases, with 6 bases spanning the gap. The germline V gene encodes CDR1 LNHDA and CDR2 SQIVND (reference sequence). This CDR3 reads CASSVFGANVLTF. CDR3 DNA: TGTGCCAGTAGTGTCTTCGGGGCCAACGTCCTGACTTTC.

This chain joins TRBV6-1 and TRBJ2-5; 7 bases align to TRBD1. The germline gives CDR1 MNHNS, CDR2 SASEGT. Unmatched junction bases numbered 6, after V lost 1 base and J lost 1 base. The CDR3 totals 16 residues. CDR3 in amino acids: CASSEGLRTGQETQYF. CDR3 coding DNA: TGTGCCAGCAGTGAAGGACTTCGGACAGGCCAAGAGACCCAGTACTTC.

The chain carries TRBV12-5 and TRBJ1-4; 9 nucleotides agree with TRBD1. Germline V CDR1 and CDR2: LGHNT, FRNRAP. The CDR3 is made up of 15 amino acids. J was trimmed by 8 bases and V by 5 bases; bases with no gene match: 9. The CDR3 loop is CASGPGRDREEKLFF. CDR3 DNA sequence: TGTGCTAGTGGTCCCGGGCGGGACAGGGAAGAAAAACTGTTTTTT.

CDR3 sequence reads: CASSSLHNEQYF. CDR3 coding DNA: TGTGCCAGCAGCTCTCTTCACAACGAGCAGTACTTC. The chain has TRBV5-4 and TRBJ2-7; D gene unclear. The V and J ends lost 3 bases and 5 bases respectively, with 9 bases between them. The V gene's germline CDR1 is SGHNT and CDR2 YYREEE (reference sequence). This CDR3 has 12 residues.